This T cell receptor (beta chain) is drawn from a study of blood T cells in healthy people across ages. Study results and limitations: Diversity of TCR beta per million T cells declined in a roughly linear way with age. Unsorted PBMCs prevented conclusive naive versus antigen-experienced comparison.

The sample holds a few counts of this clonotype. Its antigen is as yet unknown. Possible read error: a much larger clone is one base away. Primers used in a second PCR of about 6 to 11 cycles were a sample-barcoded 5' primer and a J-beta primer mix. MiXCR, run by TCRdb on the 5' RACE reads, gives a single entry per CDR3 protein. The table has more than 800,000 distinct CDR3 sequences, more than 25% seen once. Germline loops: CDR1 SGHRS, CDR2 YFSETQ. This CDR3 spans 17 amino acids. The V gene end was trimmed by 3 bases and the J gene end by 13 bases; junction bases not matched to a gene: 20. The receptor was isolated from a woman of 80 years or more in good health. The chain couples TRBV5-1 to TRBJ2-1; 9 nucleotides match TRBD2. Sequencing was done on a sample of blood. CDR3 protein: CASSSTIAGGQIETQFF. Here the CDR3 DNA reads TGCGCCAGCAGCTCCACGATTGCGGGGGGGCAAATCGAGACCCAGTTCTTC.